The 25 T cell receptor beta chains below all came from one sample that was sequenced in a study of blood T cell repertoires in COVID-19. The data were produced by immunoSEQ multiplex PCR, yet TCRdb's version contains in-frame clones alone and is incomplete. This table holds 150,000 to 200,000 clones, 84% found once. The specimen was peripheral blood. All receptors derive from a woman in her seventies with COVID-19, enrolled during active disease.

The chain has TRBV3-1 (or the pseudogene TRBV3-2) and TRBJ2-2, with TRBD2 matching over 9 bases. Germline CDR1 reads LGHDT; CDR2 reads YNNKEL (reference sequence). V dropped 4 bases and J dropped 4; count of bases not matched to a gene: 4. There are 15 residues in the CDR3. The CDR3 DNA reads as TGTGCCAGCAGCCGGCGGACTAGCGCCACCGGGGAGCTGTTTTTT. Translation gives CASSRRTSATGELFF.

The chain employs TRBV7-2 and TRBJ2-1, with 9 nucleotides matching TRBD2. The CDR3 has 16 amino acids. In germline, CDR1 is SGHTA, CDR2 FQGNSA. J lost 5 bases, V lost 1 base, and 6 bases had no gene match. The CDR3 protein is CASSLELAGTDNEQFF. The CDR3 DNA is TGTGCCAGCAGCTTAGAGCTAGCGGGAACTGACAATGAGCAGTTCTTC.

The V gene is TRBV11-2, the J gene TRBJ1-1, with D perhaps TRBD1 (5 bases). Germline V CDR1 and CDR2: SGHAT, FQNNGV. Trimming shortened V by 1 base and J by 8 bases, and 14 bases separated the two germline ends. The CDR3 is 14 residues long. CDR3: CASSLGPGPGEAFF. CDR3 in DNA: TGTGCCAGCAGCTTAGGGCCAGGGCCAGGGGAAGCTTTCTTT. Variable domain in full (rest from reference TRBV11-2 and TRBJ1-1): EAGVAQSPRYKIIEKRQSVAFWCNPISGHATLYWYQQILGQGPKLLIQFQNNGVVDDSQLPKDRFSAERLKGVDSTLKIQPAKLEDSAVYLCASSLGPGPGEAFFGQGTRLTVV.

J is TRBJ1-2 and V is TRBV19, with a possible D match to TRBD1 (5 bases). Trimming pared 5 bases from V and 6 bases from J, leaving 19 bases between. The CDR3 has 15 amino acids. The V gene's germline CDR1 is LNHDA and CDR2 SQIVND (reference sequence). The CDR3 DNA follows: TGTGCCAGTAGTGACGACAGTATAGCGGGGGATGGCTACACCTTC. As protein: CASSDDSIAGDGYTF. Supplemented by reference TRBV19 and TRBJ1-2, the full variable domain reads DGGITQSPKYLFRKEGQNVTLSCEQNLNHDAMYWYRQDPGQGLRLIYYSQIVNDFQKGDIAEGYSVSREKKESFPLTVTSAQKNPTAFYLCASSDDSIAGDGYTFGSGTRLTVV.

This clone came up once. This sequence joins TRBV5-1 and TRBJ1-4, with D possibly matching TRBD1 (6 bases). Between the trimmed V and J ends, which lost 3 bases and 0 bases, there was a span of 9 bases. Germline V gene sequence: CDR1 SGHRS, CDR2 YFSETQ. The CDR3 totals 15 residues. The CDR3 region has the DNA TGCGCCAGCAGCTCCGGACAGCCAACTAATGAAAAACTGTTTTTT. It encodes CASSSGQPTNEKLFF. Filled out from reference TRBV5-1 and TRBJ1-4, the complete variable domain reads KAGVTQTPRYLIKTRGQQVTLSCSPISGHRSVSWYQQTPGQGLQFLFEYFSETQRNKGNFPGRFSGRQFSNSRSEMNVSTLELGDSALYLCASSSGQPTNEKLFFGSGTQLSVL.

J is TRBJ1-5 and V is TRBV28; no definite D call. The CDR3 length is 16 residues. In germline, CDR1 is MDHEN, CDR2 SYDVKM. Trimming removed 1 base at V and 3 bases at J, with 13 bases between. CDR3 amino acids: CASSLSPAAYNQPQHF. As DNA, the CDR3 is TGTGCCAGCAGTTTATCCCCAGCAGCGTACAATCAGCCCCAGCATTTT.

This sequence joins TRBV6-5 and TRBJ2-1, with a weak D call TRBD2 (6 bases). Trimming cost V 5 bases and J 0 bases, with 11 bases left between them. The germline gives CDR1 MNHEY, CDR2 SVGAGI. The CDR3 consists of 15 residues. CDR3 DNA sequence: TGTGCCAGCAGTACAGGAGGGAGCTCCTACAATGAGCAGTTCTTC. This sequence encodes CASSTGGSSYNEQFF.

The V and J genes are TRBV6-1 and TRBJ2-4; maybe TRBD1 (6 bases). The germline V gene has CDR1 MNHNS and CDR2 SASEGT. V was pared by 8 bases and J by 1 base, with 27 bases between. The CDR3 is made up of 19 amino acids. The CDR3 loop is CASRGGRFDTGEAKNIQYF. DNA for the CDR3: TGTGCCAGCCGTGGGGGCCGTTTTGATACCGGTGAGGCCAAAAACATTCAGTACTTC.

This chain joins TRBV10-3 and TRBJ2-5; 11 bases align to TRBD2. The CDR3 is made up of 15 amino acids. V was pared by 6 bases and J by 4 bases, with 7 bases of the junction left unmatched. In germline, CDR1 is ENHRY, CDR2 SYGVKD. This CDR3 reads CAIRDSGGALETQYF. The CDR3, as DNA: TGTGCCATCAGGGATAGCGGGGGGGCTTTAGAGACCCAGTACTTC.

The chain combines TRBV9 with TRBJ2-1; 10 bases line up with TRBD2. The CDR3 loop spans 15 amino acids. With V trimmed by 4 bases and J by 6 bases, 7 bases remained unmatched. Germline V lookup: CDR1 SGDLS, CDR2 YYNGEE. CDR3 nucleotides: TGTGCCAGCAGCCTGCCGGGACTAGCGAGCAATGAGCAGTTCTTC. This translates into CASSLPGLASNEQFF.

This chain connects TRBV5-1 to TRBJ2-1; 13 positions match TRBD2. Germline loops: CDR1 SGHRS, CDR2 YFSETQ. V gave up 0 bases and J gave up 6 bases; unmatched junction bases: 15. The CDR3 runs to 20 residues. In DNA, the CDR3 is TGCGCCAGCAGCTTGGAAGGACTAGCGGGAGTGATTGAGAGAAGCAATGAGCAGTTCTTC. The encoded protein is CASSLEGLAGVIERSNEQFF. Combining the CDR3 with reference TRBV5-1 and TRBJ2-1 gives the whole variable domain KAGVTQTPRYLIKTRGQQVTLSCSPISGHRSVSWYQQTPGQGLQFLFEYFSETQRNKGNFPGRFSGRQFSNSRSEMNVSTLELGDSALYLCASSLEGLAGVIERSNEQFFGPGTRLTVL.

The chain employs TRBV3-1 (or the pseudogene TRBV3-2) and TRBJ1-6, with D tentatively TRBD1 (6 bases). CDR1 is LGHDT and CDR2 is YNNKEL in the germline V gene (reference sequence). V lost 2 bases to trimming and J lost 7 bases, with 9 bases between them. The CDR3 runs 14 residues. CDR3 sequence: CASSQRQENSPLHF. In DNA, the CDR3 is TGTGCCAGCAGCCAACGACAGGAAAATTCACCCCTCCACTTT.

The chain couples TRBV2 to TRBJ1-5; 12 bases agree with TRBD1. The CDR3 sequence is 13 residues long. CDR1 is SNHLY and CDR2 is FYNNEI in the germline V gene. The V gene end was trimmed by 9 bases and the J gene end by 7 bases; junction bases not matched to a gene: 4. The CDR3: CARGQGATQPQHF. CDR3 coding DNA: TGTGCCAGGGGACAGGGGGCGACGCAGCCCCAGCATTTT.

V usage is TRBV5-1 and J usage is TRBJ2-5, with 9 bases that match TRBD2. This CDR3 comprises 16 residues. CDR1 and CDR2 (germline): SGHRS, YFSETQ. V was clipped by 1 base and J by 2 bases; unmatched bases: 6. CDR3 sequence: CASSLMSSGEQETQYF. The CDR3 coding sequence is TGCGCCAGCAGCTTGATGTCTAGCGGGGAACAAGAGACCCAGTACTTC.

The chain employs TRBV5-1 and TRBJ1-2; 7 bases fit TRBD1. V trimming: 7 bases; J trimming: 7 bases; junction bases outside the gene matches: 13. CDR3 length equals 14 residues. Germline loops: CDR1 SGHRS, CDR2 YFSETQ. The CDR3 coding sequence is TGCGCCAGCCTGAATACTAGACAGGGCTTTGGCTACACCTTC. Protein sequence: CASLNTRQGFGYTF.

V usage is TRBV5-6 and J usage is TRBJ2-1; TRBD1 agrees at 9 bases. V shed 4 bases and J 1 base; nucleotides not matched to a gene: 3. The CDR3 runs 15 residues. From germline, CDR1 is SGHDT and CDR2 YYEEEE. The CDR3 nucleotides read TGTGCCAGCAGCCCCGGGACAGGGTCCTACAATGAGCAGTTCTTC. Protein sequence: CASSPGTGSYNEQFF.

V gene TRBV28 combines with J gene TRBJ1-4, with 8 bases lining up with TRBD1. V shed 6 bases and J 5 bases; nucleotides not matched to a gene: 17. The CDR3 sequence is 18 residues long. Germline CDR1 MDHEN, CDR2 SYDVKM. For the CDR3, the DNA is TGTGCCAGCAGATTTACAGGGGGGACTGTAATAGGGAATGAAAAACTGTTTTTT. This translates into CASRFTGGTVIGNEKLFF.

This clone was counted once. The CDR3 reads CASSFGGSGANVLTF. CDR3 bases: TGTGCCAGCAGTTTCGGAGGATCGGGGGCCAACGTCCTGACTTTC. The chain joins TRBV6-5 to TRBJ2-6, with D maybe TRBD2 (5 bases). The germline V gene has CDR1 MNHEY and CDR2 SVGAGI. The CDR3 spans 15 residues. The germline V and J ends were trimmed by 4 bases and 4 bases, with 11 bases remaining between them.

The CDR3 DNA reads as TGTGCCAGCAGCACTCACAGGTACCCCGGCATTCAGTACTTC. Its protein product is CASSTHRYPGIQYF. This chain connects TRBV21-1 to TRBJ2-4; TRBD1 is taken as the D call from the table, unchecked against the DNA. TRBV21-1 is an annotated pseudogene. The CDR3 contains 14 residues.

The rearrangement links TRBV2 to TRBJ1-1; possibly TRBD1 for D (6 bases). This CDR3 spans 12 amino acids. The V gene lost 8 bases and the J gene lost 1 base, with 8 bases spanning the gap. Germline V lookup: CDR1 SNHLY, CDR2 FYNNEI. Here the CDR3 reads CASATGNTEAFF. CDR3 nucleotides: TGTGCCAGCGCGACAGGGAACACTGAAGCTTTCTTT.

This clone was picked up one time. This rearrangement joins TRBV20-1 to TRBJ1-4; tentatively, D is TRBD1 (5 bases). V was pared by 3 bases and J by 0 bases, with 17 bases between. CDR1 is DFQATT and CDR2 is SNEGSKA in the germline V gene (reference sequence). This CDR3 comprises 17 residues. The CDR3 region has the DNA TGCAGTGCTAGTGGTCCCAGGGATCCCACAACTAATGAAAAACTGTTTTTT. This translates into CSASGPRDPTTNEKLFF.

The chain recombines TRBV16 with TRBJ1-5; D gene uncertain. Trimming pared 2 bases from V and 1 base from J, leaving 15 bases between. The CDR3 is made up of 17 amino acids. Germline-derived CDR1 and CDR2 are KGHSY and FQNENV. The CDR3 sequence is CASSQEGKGGSNQPQHF. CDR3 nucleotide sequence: TGTGCCAGCAGCCAAGAGGGCAAGGGTGGGAGCAATCAGCCCCAGCATTTT.

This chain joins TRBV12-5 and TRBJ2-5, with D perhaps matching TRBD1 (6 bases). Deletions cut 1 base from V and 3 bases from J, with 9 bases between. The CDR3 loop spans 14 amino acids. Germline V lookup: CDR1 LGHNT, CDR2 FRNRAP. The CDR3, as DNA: TGTGCTAGTGGTTTGGAACAGGGTGAAGAGACCCAGTACTTC. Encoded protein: CASGLEQGEETQYF.

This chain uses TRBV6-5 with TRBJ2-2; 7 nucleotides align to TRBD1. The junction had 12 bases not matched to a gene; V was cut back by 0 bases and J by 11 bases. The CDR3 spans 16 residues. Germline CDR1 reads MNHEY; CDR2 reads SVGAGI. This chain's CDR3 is CASSYSALDRDDELFF. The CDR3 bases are TGTGCCAGCAGTTACTCGGCGTTAGACAGGGACGATGAGCTGTTTTTT.

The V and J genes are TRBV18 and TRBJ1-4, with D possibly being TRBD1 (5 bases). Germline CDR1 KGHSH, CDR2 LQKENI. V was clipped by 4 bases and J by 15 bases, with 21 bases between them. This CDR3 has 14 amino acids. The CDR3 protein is CASSQAGKVRRLFF. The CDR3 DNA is TGTGCCAGCTCACAGGCAGGGAAGGTCAGAAGGTTGTTTTTT.